A selection of T cell receptor beta chains follows, all from one sample in a study of a mutant IDH1 vaccine in newly diagnosed glioma. The repertoire was sequenced with immunoSEQ multiplex PCR; TCRdb's copy has only in-frame clones and lacks some. Of nearly 35,000 clones in the sample, roughly four fifths were seen once. No antigen is known for these receptors. The sample consisted of PBMCs, taken from a glioma patient whose treatment included an IDH1 peptide vaccine. The receptors originated from a man aged 25 to 45 with glioma. Each CDR3 is given with its conserved first and last residue. Each record gives: clone size, D gene, J gene, V gene, CDR3 protein, CDR3 DNA. The D gene is left open where the match is weak. Clone size, where shown, is once, few, many, or a class for clones that have expanded.

>-|-|TRBJ1-4|TRBV9
CASSPSGSRGEKLFF
TGTGCCAGCAGCCCAAGTGGTTCCCGGGGGGAAAAACTGTTTTTT
>-|-|TRBJ2-7|TRBV6-1
CASSRGDYEQYF
TGTGCCAGCAGCAGGGGCGACTACGAGCAGTACTTC
>-|TRBD1|TRBJ1-5|TRBV6-1
CASSLRQGAQPQHF
TGTGCCAGCTCCCTGCGGCAGGGGGCTCAGCCCCAGCATTTT
>-|TRBD1|TRBJ2-2|TRBV28
CASSLYRTGAEGGELFF
TGTGCCAGCAGTTTATACCGAACAGGGGCAGAGGGCGGGGAGCTGTTTTTT
>-|-|TRBJ1-3|TRBV5-1
CASSFGRANSGNTIYF
TGCGCCAGCAGCTTCGGCAGGGCCAACTCTGGAAACACCATATATTTT
>few|TRBD1|TRBJ1-4|TRBV9
CASSLTGTGGEKLFF
TGTGCCAGCAGCCTAACCGGGACAGGGGGTGAAAAACTGTTTTTT
>-|-|TRBJ2-3|TRBV5-1
CASSFDSTDTQYF
TGCGCCAGCAGCTTCGACAGCACAGATACGCAGTATTTT
>-|TRBD1|TRBJ2-5|TRBV5-1
CASSLGDRGWSLKETQYF
TGCGCCAGCAGCTTGGGGGACAGGGGTTGGTCGTTAAAAGAGACCCAGTACTTC
>-|TRBD1|TRBJ1-3|TRBV14
CASSQVYRGSGNTIYF
TGTGCCAGCAGCCAAGTATACAGGGGCTCTGGAAACACCATATATTTT
>-|-|TRBJ1-2|TRBV10-3
CAISEQGQADWRYGYTF
TGTGCCATCAGTGAGCAGGGTCAGGCTGATTGGCGCTATGGCTACACCTTC
>-|-|TRBJ2-5|TRBV9
CASSVGTKSGETQYF
TGTGCCAGCAGCGTTGGCACAAAATCCGGAGAGACCCAGTACTTC
>-|-|TRBJ1-1|TRBV6-6
CASSYSADGPNTEAFF
TGTGCCAGCAGTTACTCGGCGGACGGACCGAACACTGAAGCTTTCTTT
>few|-|TRBJ1-1|TRBV11-2
CASSLENLGTEAFF
TGTGCCAGCAGCTTAGAAAACCTTGGCACTGAAGCTTTCTTT
>-|-|TRBJ2-1|TRBV4-3
CASSQDLAGGGSYNEQFF
TGCGCCAGCAGCCAAGATCTGGCAGGGGGGGGCTCCTACAATGAGCAGTTCTTC
>-|-|TRBJ1-2|TRBV5-3
CARSLVGGPTNYGYTF
TGTGCCAGAAGCTTGGTGGGGGGCCCCACTAACTATGGCTACACCTTC
>few|-|TRBJ1-5|TRBV5-1
CASSLSGMGQPQHF
TGCGCCAGCAGCTTGTCTGGGATGGGTCAGCCCCAGCATTTT
>few|TRBD1|TRBJ1-1|TRBV30
CAWRRGRGQGFSNTEAFF
TGTGCCTGGAGGAGGGGTAGGGGACAGGGGTTTTCGAACACTGAAGCTTTCTTT
>-|-|TRBJ1-6|TRBV9
CASSVVPDDGSPLHF
TGTGCCAGCAGCGTAGTCCCGGACGATGGTTCACCCCTCCACTTT
>-|-|TRBJ2-5|TRBV20-1
CSALEETQYF
TGCAGTGCTTTGGAAGAGACCCAGTACTTC
>-|-|TRBJ1-4|TRBV7-8
CASSLSTVPNEKLFF
TGTGCCAGCAGCTTATCGACTGTTCCTAATGAAAAACTGTTTTTT
>-|TRBD1|TRBJ2-7|TRBV6-1
CASRVGQGSEQYF
TGTGCCAGCAGGGTGGGACAGGGAAGCGAGCAGTACTTC
>-|-|TRBJ1-4|TRBV2
CASQREDEKLFF
TGTGCCAGTCAACGGGAGGATGAAAAACTGTTTTTT